This paragraph reports one T cell receptor (beta chain). The record originates from a study of CD8 T cells in Susac syndrome. Through negative isolation, CD4+ and CD8+ T cells were obtained, while TEMRA cells were enriched using FACS. Reverse transcription of about 0.45 to 1 ug RNA was performed with random hexamers. Each CDR3 protein gets one entry after TCRdb re-called the immunoSEQ multiplex PCR reads with MiXCR. The profile shows 120,000 to 150,000 distinct CDR3 sequences, roughly 95% of them singletons. The receptor was derived from a human donor in good health. Input material: CD4+ T cells from PBMCs.

CDR3 bases: TGCAGTGCTAGAGACCTTCGGAGCAATCAGCCCCAGCATTTT. It is translated as CSARDLRSNQPQHF. This rearrangement joins TRBV20-1 to TRBJ1-5; D remains ambiguous. With 0 bases removed from V and 1 base from J, the gap between germline ends came to 7 bases. This CDR3 comprises 14 residues. Germline V gene lookup returns CDR1 DFQATT and CDR2 SNEGSKA (reference sequence).